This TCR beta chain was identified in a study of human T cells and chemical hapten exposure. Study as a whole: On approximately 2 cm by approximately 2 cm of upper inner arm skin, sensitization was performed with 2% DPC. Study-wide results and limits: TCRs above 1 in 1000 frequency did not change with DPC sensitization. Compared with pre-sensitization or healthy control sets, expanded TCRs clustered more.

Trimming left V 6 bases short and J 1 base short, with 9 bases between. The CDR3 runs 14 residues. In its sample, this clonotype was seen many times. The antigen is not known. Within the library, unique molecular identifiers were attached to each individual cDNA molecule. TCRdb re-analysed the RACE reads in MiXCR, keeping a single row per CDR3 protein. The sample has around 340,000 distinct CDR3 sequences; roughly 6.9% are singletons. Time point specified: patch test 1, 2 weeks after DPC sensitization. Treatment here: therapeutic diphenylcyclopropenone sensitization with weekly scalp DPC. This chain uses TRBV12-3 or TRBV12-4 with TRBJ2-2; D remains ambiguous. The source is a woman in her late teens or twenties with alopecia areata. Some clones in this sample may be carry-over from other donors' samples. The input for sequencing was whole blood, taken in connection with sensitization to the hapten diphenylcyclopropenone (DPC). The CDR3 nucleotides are TGTGCCAGCAGCTTGGGTCTGAACACCGGGGAGCTGTTTTTT. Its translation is CASSLGLNTGELFF.